This TCR beta chain was captured in a study of radiotherapy plus CTLA-4 blockade in lung cancer. Study-level points and caveats: TCR clones of tumor origin grew in blood after radiotherapy plus ipilimumab. Reports identified early blood T cell clone dynamics, with interferon-beta, as the best response predictor.

Focal radiation was given together with CTLA-4 blockade (ipilimumab) to patients with chemo-refractory metastatic non-small-cell lung cancer. V trimming: 3 bases; J trimming: 5 bases; junction bases outside the gene matches: 9. Germline loops: CDR1 SGHRS, CDR2 YFSETQ. The CDR3 spans 16 residues. Comments on this clone: Its specificity is unknown.

TCRdb keeps only in-frame clones here, not all; method: immunoSEQ multiplex PCR. The sample contains 50,000 to 70,000 clones, 70% to 85% of which appear only once. The V gene is TRBV5-1, the J gene TRBJ2-5, with 11 bases lining up with TRBD1. This specimen consisted of peripheral blood, obtained from a patient treated with radiotherapy plus ipilimumab. This sequence originates from a human donor with non-small cell lung cancer whose response to radiotherapy plus ipilimumab could not be evaluated. CDR3 coding DNA: TGCGCCAGCAGCTCGTCCGGGACAGGGGGGAGGGAGACCCAGTACTTC. Amino acids: CASSSSGTGGRETQYF.